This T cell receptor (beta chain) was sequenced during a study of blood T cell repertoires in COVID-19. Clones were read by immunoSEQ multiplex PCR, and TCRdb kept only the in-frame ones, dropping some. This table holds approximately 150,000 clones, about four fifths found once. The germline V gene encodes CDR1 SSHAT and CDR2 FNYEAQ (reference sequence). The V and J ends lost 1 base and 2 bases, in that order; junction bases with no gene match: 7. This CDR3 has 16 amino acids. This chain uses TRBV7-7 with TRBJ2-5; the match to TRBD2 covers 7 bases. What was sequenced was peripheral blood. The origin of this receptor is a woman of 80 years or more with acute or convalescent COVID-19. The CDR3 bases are TGTGCCAGCAGCTTAGGAGTTAGCGGGCATCAAGAGACCCAGTACTTC. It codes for CASSLGVSGHQETQYF.